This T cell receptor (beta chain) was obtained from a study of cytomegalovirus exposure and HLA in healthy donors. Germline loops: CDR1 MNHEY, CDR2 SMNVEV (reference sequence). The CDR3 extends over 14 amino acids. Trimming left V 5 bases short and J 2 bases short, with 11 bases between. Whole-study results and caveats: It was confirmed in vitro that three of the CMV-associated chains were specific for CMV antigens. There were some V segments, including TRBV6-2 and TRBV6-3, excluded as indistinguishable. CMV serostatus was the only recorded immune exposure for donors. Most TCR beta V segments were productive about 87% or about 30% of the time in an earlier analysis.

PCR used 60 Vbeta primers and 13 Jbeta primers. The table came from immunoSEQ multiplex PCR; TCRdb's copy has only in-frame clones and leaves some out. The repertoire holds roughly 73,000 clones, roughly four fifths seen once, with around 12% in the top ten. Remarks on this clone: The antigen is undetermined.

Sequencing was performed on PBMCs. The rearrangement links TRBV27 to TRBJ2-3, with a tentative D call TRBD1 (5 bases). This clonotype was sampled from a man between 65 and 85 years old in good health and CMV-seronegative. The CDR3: CASSGDRVTDTQYF. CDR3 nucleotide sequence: TGTGCCAGCAGTGGAGACAGAGTCACAGATACGCAGTATTTT.